Sequencing of this T cell receptor (beta chain) was carried out in a study of blood T cell repertoires in COVID-19. About the research overall: T cells, B-cell-depleted T cells, or PBMCs provided the cDNA or gDNA that served as material.

The cohort comprised adults aged about 18 to 100 years residing in under 30 US areas. Participants had their cohort set by participant-reported clinical history. Original analysis: The authors estimated nucleated cell counts from reference gene primer amplification. The assay was immunoSEQ multiplex PCR, and TCRdb's table has in-frame clones only and misses some. V and J calls and clone size are those listed in that table; D and trimming were worked out from the DNA. Here the sample spans about 64,000 clones, under 80% being singletons. Trimming shortened V by 1 base and J by 5 bases, and 15 bases separated the two germline ends. The germline V gene has CDR1 SGHRS and CDR2 YFSETQ. The CDR3 is 15 amino acids.

The TCR was taken from a woman aged 55 to 70 who had been exposed to COVID-19. V and J are TRBV5-1 and TRBJ2-5; perhaps TRBD1 as D (6 bases). What was sequenced was PBMCs or T cells enriched from blood (not recorded which). The CDR3 bases are TGCGCCAGCAGCTTGCAGATCGACAGGACGGAGACCCAGTACTTC. This translates into CASSLQIDRTETQYF.